Listed below are T cell receptor beta chains from one sample, sequenced in a study of CD8+ T cells in alopecia areata. Profiling relied on immunoSEQ multiplex PCR, and the TCRdb table lists in-frame clones only, not all of them. The sample lists about 150,000 clones; around three fifths were seen once. Sequenced material: CD4+ T cells sorted from blood, taken at week 0. The source is a human donor with alopecia areata. Each CDR3 is given with its conserved first and last residue. A D gene is named only where the DNA matches it firmly. Some rows have no size entry. The others give once, few or many, or a class for an expanded clone.

few | TRBJ2-7 | TRBV20-1 | . | CSVPGRHEQYF | TGCAGTGTTCCCGGCCGGCACGAGCAGTACTTC
few | TRBJ1-5 | TRBV30 | . | CAWTKTYLSKPQHF | TGTGCCTGGACTAAAACGTATCTTTCGAAGCCCCAGCATTTT
. | TRBJ2-6 | TRBV6-1 | . | CASRFSGANVLTF | TGTGCCAGCAGGTTCTCTGGGGCCAACGTCCTGACTTTC
. | TRBJ1-1 | TRBV29-1 | . | CSVSMNTEAFF | TGCAGCGTTTCCATGAACACTGAAGCTTTCTTT
. | TRBJ1-1 | TRBV7-2 | . | CASSLGGGHPWAFF | TGTGCCAGCAGCTTAGGTGGCGGCCACCCTTGGGCTTTCTTT
. | TRBJ2-7 | TRBV5-1 | TRBD1 | CASSLGQGLGEQYF | TGCGCCAGCAGCTTGGGACAGGGGCTAGGCGAGCAGTACTTC
. | TRBJ1-6 | TRBV27 | . | CASSLRYPSPLHF | TGTGCCAGCAGTTTAAGGTATCCTTCACCCCTCCACTTT
. | TRBJ1-1 | TRBV4-1 | TRBD1 | CASSPDTGTVNTEAFF | TGCGCCAGCAGCCCGGACACCGGGACAGTGAACACTGAAGCTTTCTTT
. | TRBJ1-5 | TRBV30 | TRBD1 | CAWSVGTGNQPQHF | TGTGCCTGGAGTGTCGGGACAGGGAATCAGCCCCAGCATTTT
. | TRBJ1-1 | TRBV30 | . | CAWSEDRNTEAFF | TGTGCCTGGAGCGAAGACAGGAACACTGAAGCTTTCTTT
. | TRBJ2-7 | TRBV7-9 | . | CASSAHLDEQYF | TGTGCCAGCAGCGCTCACCTCGACGAGCAGTACTTC
few | TRBJ2-5 | TRBV29-1 | . | CSVEALGETQYF | TGCAGCGTTGAAGCCCTTGGGGAGACCCAGTACTTC
. | TRBJ1-6 | TRBV5-1 | . | CASSLPGSGSPLHF | TGCGCCAGCAGCTTGCCGGGGTCCGGTTCACCCCTCCACTTT
. | TRBJ1-1 | TRBV29-1 | . | CSAGQHNTEAFF | TGCAGCGCCGGACAGCATAACACTGAAGCTTTCTTT
few | TRBJ2-1 | TRBV5-1 | TRBD2 | CASSLELASGGNEQFF | TGCGCCAGCAGCTTAGAACTAGCGTCGGGCGGGAATGAGCAGTTCTTC
. | TRBJ1-1 | TRBV5-6 | . | CASSLDRGARNAEAFF | TGTGCCAGCAGCCTCGACCGCGGGGCGCGGAACGCTGAAGCTTTCTTT
. | TRBJ2-1 | TRBV10-3 | TRBD1 | CAGRTGGGEQFF | TGTGCTGGCCGGACAGGGGGCGGGGAGCAGTTCTTC
. | TRBJ2-7 | TRBV28 | . | CATGSYEQYF | TGTGCCACCGGTTCCTACGAGCAGTACTTC
few | TRBJ2-7 | TRBV15 | . | CATSRDRGQYEQYF | TGTGCCACCAGCAGAGATCGGGGGCAATACGAGCAGTACTTC
. | TRBJ1-2 | TRBV7-9 | . | CASTTEGRRKGYTF | TGTGCCAGCACCACCGAGGGACGACGGAAGGGCTACACCTTC
. | TRBJ1-6 | TRBV27 | . | CASSWAGTGNSPLHF | TGTGCCAGCAGTTGGGCAGGGACGGGGAATTCACCCCTCCACTTT
. | TRBJ1-2 | TRBV5-6 | TRBD1 | CASRRQGSGYTF | TGTGCCAGCAGGAGACAGGGGTCTGGCTACACCTTC
once | TRBJ1-6 | TRBV6-6 | . | CASIQGRNSPLHF | TGTGCCAGCATTCAGGGGCGTAATTCACCCCTCCACTTT
. | TRBJ2-6 | TRBV29-1 | . | CSVYTGTGANVLTF | TGCAGCGTTTATACAGGAACTGGGGCCAACGTCCTGACTTTC
few | TRBJ2-3 | TRBV30 | TRBD2 | CAWSFPTSKDTQYF | TGTGCCTGGAGTTTCCCGACTAGCAAAGATACGCAGTATTTT
few | TRBJ1-1 | TRBV7-2 | . | CASSFMGTNTEAFF | TGTGCCAGCAGCTTCATGGGAACGAACACTGAAGCTTTCTTT
few | TRBJ1-2 | TRBV6-5 | TRBD1 | CASRIDRGRFGGYTF | TGTGCCAGCAGAATCGACAGGGGGCGATTCGGTGGCTACACCTTC
few | TRBJ2-5 | TRBV6-5 | TRBD2 | CASSLSLAGGETQYF | TGTGCCAGCAGTTTAAGCCTAGCGGGGGGTGAGACCCAGTACTTC
. | TRBJ1-1 | TRBV29-1 | TRBD1 | CSGSLGQSSSEAFF | TGCAGCGGTAGCCTGGGACAGTCCTCTTCTGAAGCTTTCTTT
few | TRBJ1-2 | TRBV11-2 | . | CASSLTDYSYGYTF | TGTGCCAGCAGCTTAACAGATTATAGCTATGGCTACACCTTC
few | TRBJ2-2 | TRBV9 | . | CASSVVGISGGELFF | TGTGCCAGCAGCGTAGTGGGGATCTCCGGCGGGGAGCTGTTTTTT
. | TRBJ2-3 | TRBV29-1 | . | CSVESSTDTQYF | TGCAGCGTTGAAAGCTCCACAGATACGCAGTATTTT